This T cell receptor beta chain stems from a study of lymphopenia after photon versus proton radiotherapy. Study-wide points: Post-nadir TCR diversity decline inversely tracked overall survival among those who died. Relative stability marked proton patients; photon patients lost diversity and naive cells. Post-nadir diversity loss with photons came from oligoclonal expansion, particularly CD8+ Temra cells.

In the case of this clone: Its target is not known.

Using immunoSEQ multiplex PCR, the repertoire was profiled, and TCRdb retains in-frame clones only, with some absent. Among some 44,000 clones, roughly four fifths were seen once, and the ten largest hold around 25%. The CDR3 has 14 amino acids. Germline V gives CDR1 MNHNS, CDR2 SASEGT. The V gene lost 7 bases and the J gene lost 4 bases, with 13 bases spanning the gap. The sample here was peripheral blood, taken from a patient treated with proton-based radiotherapy. This receptor was taken from a woman aged 70-85 years with pancreatic cancer. V and J are TRBV6-1 and TRBJ2-2; D is unresolved. Written as DNA, the CDR3 is TGTGCCAGCAAACAGCTTGGGTCCACCGGGGAGCTGTTTTTT. It is translated as CASKQLGSTGELFF.